The source of this TCR beta chain is a study of blood T cell repertoires in COVID-19. This CDR3 contains 14 residues. Deletions cut 7 bases from V and 5 bases from J, with 17 bases between. Germline V gene sequence: CDR1 SNHLY, CDR2 FYNNEI. Method: immunoSEQ multiplex PCR; TCRdb's copy keeps in-frame clones and lacks some. The data contain 150,000 to 200,000 clones, 85% of them singletons. This TCR was sampled from a person aged 65 to 85 with COVID-19, enrolled during active disease. V and J are TRBV2 and TRBJ1-1; maybe TRBD1 (5 bases). The sequencing input was peripheral blood. CDR3 amino acids: CASKRDGDRTEAFF. The CDR3 coding sequence is TGTGCCAGCAAGCGGGACGGGGATCGGACTGAAGCTTTCTTT. The variable domain in full, with the rest retrieved from reference TRBV2 and TRBJ1-1, is EPEVTQTPSHQVTQMGQEVILRCVPISNHLYFYWYRQILGQKVEFLVSFYNNEISEKSEIFDDQFSVERPDGSNFTLKIRSTKLEDSAMYFCASKRDGDRTEAFFGQGTRLTVV.